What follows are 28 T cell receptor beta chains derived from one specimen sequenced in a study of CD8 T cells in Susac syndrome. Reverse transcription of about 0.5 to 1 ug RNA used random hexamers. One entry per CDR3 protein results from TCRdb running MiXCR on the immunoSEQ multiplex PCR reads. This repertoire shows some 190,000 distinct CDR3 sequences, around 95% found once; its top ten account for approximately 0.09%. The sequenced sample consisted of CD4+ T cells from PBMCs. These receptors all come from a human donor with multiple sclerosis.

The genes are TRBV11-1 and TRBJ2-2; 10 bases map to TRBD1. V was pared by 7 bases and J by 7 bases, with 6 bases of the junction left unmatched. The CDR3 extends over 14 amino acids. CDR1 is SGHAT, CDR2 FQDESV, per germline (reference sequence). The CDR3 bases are TGTGCCAGCACCGACAGGGGGCGATTCGGGGAGCTGTTTTTT. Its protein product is CASTDRGRFGELFF.

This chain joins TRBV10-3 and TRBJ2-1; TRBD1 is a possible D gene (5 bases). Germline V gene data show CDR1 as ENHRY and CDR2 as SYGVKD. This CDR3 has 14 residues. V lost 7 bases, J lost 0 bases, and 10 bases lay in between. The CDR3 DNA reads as TGTGCCATCAATAGGGGAAGCTCCTACAATGAGCAGTTCTTC. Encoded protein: CAINRGSSYNEQFF.

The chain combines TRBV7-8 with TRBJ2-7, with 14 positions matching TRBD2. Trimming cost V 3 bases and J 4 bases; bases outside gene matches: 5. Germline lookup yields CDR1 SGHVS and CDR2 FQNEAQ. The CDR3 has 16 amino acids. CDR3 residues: CASSLGTSGGGYEQYF. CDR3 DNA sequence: TGTGCCAGCAGCTTGGGGACTAGCGGGGGTGGTTACGAGCAGTACTTC. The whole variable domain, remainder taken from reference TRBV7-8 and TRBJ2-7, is GAGVSQSPRYKVAKRGQDVALRCDPISGHVSLFWYQQALGQGPEFLTYFQNEAQLDKSGLPSDRFFAERPEGSVSTLKIQRTQQEDSAVYLCASSLGTSGGGYEQYFGPGTRLTVT.

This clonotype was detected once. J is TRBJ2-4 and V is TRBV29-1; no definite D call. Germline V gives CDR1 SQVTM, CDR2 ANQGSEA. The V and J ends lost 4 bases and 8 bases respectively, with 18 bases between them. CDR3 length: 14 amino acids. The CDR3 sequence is CSVVPPEQVDIQYF. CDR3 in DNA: TGCAGCGTTGTTCCGCCGGAGCAAGTCGACATTCAGTACTTC.

The CDR3 spells CASSPRGSTYEQYF. The DNA of the CDR3 is TGTGCCAGCTCACCCCGGGGTTCTACCTACGAGCAGTACTTC. The V and J genes are TRBV18 and TRBJ2-7; the D gene is possibly TRBD2 (5 bases). The V end was cut by 3 bases, the J end by 2 bases, with 11 bases between. The CDR3 has 14 amino acids. Germline CDR1 reads KGHSH; CDR2 reads LQKENI.

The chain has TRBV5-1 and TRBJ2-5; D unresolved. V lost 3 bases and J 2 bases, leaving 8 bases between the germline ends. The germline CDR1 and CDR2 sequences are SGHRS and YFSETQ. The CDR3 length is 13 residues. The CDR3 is CASSSTLQETQYF. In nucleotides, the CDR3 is TGCGCCAGCAGCTCGACTCTACAAGAGACCCAGTACTTC. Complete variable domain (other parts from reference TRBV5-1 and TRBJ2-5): KAGVTQTPRYLIKTRGQQVTLSCSPISGHRSVSWYQQTPGQGLQFLFEYFSETQRNKGNFPGRFSGRQFSNSRSEMNVSTLELGDSALYLCASSSTLQETQYFGPGTRLLVL.

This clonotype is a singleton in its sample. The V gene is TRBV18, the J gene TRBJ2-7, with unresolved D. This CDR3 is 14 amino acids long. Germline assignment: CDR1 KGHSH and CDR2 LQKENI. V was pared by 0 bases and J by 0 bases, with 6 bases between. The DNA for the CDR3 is TGTGCCAGCTCACCACCTCCAGCCTCCTACGAGCAGTACTTC. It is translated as CASSPPPASYEQYF.

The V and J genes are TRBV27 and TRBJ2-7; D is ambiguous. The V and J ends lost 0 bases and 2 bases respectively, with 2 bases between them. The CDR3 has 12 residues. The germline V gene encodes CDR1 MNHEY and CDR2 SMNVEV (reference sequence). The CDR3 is CASSLSTYEQYF. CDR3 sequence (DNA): TGTGCCAGCAGTTTATCAACCTACGAGCAGTACTTC.

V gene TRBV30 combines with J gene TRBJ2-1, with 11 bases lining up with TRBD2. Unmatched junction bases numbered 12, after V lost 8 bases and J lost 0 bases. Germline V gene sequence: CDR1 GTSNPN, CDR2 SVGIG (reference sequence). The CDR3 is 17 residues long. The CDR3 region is CAASSGGSLSSYNEQFF. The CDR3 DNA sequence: TGTGCCGCCTCTAGCGGGGGGTCTCTCAGCTCCTACAATGAGCAGTTCTTC.

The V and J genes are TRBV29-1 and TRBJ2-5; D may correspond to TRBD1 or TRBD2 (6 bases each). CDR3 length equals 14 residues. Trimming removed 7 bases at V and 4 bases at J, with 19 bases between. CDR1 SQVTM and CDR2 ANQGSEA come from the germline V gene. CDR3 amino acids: CSAHTGGRGETQYF. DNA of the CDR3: TGCAGCGCCCACACTGGGGGGCGGGGAGAGACCCAGTACTTC. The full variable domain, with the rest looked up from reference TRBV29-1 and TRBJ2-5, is SAVISQKPSRDICQRGTSLTIQCQVDSQVTMMFWYRQQPGQSLTLIATANQGSEATYESGFVIDKFPISRPNLTFSTLTVSNMSPEDSSIYLCSAHTGGRGETQYFGPGTRLLVL.

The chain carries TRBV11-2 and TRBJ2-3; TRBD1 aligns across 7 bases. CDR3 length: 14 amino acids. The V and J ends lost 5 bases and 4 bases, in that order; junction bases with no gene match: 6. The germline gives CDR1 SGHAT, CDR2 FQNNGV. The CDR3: CASSTRQGSDTQYF. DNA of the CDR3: TGTGCCAGCAGCACCCGACAGGGATCAGATACGCAGTATTTT.

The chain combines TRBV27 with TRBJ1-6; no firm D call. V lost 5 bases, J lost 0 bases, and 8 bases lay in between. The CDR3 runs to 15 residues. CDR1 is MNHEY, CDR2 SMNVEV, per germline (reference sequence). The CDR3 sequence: CASSTWSSYNSPLHF. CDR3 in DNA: TGTGCCAGCAGTACTTGGAGCTCCTATAATTCACCCCTCCACTTT.

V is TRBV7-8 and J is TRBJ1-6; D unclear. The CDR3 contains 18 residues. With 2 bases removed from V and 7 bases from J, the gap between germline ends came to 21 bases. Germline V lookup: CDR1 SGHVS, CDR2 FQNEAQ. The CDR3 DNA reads TGTGCCAGCAGCTTAATAGCCCGGAGTTCGGGTTGGAATTCACCCCTCCACTTT. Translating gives CASSLIARSSGWNSPLHF.

This CDR3 reads CASRPSGFSGGYTF. For the CDR3, the DNA is TGTGCCAGTCGCCCCTCAGGGTTTTCGGGAGGCTACACCTTC. The V and J genes are TRBV19 and TRBJ1-2, with a weak D call TRBD1 (5 bases). The germline CDR1 and CDR2 sequences are LNHDA and SQIVND (reference sequence). V lost 8 bases and J lost 8, with 21 bases in between. The CDR3 spans 14 residues.

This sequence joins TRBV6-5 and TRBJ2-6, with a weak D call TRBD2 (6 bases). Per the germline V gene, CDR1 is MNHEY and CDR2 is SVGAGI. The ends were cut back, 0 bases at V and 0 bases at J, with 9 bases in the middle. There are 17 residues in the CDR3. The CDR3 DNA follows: TGTGCCAGCAGTTACTCGATCGGGAGCTCTGGGGCCAACGTCCTGACTTTC. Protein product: CASSYSIGSSGANVLTF.

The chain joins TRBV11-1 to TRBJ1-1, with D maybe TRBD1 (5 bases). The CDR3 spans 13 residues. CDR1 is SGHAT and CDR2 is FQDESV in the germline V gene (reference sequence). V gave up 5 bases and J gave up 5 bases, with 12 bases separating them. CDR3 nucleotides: TGTGCCAGCAGCCCAGGGTATGATACTGAAGCTTTCTTT. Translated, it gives CASSPGYDTEAFF.

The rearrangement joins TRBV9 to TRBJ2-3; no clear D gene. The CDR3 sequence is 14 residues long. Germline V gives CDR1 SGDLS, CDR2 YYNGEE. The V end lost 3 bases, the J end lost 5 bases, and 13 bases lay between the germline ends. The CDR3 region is CASSADSLGDTQYF. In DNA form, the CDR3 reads TGTGCCAGCAGCGCTGACTCCCTTGGAGATACGCAGTATTTT.

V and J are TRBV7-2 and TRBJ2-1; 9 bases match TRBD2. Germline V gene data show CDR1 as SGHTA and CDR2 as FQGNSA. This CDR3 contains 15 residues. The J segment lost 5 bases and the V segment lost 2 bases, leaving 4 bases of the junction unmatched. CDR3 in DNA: TGTGCCAGCAGCTTACAGAGCGGGGGGAACAATGAGCAGTTCTTC. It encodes CASSLQSGGNNEQFF.

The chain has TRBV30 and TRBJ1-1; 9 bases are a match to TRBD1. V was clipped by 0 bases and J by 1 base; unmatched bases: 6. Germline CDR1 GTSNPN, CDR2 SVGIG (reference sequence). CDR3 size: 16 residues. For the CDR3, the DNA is TGTGCCTGGAGTGTATGGGCGGGACAGGGGAACACTGAAGCTTTCTTT. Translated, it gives CAWSVWAGQGNTEAFF.

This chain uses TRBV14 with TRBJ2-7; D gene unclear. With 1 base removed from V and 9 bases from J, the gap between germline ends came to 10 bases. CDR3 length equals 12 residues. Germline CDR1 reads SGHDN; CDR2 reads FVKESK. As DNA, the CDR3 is TGTGCCAGCAGCCAAGGCTTAGGGTTGCAGTACTTC. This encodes CASSQGLGLQYF.

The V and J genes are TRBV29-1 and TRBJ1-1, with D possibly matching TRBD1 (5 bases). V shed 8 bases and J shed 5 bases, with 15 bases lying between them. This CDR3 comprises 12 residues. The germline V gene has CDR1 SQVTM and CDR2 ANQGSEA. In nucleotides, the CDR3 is TGCAGCACCAGGGAGTTTGGGACTGAAGCTTTCTTT. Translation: CSTREFGTEAFF.

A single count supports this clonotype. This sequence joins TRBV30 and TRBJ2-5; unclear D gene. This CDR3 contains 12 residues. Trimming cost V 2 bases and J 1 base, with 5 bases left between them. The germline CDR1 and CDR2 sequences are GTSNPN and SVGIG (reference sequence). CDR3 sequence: CAWSRSQETQYF. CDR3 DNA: TGTGCCTGGAGTCGGAGCCAAGAGACCCAGTACTTC.

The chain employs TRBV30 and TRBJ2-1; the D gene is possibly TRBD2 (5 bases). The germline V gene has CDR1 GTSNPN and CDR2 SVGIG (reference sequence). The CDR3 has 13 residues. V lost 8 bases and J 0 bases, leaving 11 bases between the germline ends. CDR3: CATAGHSYNEQFF. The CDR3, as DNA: TGTGCCACGGCGGGTCACTCCTACAATGAGCAGTTCTTC.

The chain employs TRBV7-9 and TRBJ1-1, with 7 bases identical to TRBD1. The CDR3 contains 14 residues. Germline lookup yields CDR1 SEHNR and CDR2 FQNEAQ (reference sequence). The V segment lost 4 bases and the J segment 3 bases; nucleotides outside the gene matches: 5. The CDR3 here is CASSSRGTDTEAFF. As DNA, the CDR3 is TGTGCCAGCAGCTCCAGGGGGACTGACACTGAAGCTTTCTTT. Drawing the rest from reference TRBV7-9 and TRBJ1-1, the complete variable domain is DTGVSQNPRHKITKRGQNVTFRCDPISEHNRLYWYRQTLGQGPEFLTYFQNEAQLEKSRLLSDRFSAERPKGSFSTLEIQRTEQGDSAMYLCASSSRGTDTEAFFGQGTRLTVV.

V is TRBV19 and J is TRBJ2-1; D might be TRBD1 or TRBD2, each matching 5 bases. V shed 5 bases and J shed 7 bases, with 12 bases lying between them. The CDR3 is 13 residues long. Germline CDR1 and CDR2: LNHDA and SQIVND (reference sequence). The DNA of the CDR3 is TGTGCCAGTAGTCTTATGGGACGGAATGAGCAGTTCTTC. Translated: CASSLMGRNEQFF.

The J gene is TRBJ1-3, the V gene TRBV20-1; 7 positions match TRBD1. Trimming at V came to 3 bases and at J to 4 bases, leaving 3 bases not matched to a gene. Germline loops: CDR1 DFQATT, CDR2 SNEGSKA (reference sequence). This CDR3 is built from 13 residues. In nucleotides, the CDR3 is TGCAGTGCTAGGGGGGACAGAGGAAACACCATATATTTT. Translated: CSARGDRGNTIYF.

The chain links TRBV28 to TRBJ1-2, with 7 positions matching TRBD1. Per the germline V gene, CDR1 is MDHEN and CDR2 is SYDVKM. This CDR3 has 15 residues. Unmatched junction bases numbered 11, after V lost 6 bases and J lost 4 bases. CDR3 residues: CASRPRQGSIYGYTF. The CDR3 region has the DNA TGTGCCAGCAGACCCCGACAGGGATCGATCTATGGCTACACCTTC.

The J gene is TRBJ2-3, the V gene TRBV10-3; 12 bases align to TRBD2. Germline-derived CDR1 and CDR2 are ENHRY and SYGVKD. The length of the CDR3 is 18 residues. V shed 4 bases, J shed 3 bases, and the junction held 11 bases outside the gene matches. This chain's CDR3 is CAISVLPASGGATDTQYF. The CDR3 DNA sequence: TGTGCCATCAGTGTCCTACCAGCTAGCGGGGGGGCGACAGATACGCAGTATTTT.